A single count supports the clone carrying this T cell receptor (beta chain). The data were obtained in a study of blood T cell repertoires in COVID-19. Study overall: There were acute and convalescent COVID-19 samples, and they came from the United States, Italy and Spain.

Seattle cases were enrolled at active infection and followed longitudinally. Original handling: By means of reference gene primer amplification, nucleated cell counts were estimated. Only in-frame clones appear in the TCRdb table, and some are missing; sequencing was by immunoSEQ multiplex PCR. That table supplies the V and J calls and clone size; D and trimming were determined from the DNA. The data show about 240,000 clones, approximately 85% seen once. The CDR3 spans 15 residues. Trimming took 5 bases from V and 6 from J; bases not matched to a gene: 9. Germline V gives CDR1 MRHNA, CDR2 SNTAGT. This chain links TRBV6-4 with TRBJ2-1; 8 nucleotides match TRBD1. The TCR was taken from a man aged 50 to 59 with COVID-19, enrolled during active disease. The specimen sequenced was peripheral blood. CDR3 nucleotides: TGTGCCAGCAGTATACGGACAGGGTCTTTCAATGAGCAGTTCTTC. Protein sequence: CASSIRTGSFNEQFF.